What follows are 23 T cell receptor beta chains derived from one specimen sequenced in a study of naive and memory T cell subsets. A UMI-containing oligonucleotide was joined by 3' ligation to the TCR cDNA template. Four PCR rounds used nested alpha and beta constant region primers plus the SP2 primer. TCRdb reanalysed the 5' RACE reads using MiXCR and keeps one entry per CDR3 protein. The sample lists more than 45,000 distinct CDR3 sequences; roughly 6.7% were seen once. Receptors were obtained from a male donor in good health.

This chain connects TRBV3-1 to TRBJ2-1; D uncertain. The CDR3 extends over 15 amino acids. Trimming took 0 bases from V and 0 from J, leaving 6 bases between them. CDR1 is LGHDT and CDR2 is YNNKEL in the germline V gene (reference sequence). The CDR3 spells CASSQEDGSYNEQFF. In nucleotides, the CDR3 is TGTGCCAGCAGCCAAGAAGACGGCTCCTACAATGAGCAGTTCTTC.

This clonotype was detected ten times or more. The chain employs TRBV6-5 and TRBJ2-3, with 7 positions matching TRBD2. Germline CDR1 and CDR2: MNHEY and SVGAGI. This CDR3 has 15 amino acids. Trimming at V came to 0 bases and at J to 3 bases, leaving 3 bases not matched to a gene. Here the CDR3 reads CASSYSRGWTDTQYF. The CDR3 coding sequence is TGTGCCAGCAGTTACTCGCGGGGGTGGACAGATACGCAGTATTTT.

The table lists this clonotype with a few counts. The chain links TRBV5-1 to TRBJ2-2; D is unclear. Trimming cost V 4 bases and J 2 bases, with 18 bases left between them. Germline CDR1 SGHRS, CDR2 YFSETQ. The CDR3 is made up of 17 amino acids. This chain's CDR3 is CASSTGALGRNTGELFF. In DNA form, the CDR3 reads TGCGCCAGCAGCACCGGAGCGTTAGGCAGAAACACCGGGGAGCTGTTTTTT.

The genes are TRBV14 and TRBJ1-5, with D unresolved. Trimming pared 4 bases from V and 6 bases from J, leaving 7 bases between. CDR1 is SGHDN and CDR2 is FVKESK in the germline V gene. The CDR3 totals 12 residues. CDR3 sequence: CASSRGVQPQHF. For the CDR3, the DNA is TGTGCCAGCAGCCGCGGGGTTCAGCCCCAGCATTTT. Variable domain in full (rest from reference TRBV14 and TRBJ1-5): EAGVTQFPSHSVIEKGQTVTLRCDPISGHDNLYWYRRVMGKEIKFLLHFVKESKQDESGMPNNRFLAERTGGTYSTLKVQPAELEDSGVYFCASSRGVQPQHFGDGTRLSIL.

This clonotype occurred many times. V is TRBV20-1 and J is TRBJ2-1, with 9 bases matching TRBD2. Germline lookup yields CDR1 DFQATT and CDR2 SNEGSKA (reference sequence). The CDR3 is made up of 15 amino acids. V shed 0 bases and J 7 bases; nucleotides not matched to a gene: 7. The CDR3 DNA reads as TGCAGTGCTAGAGATGCGGGGGGGCGAATGAATGAGCAGTTCTTC. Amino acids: CSARDAGGRMNEQFF.

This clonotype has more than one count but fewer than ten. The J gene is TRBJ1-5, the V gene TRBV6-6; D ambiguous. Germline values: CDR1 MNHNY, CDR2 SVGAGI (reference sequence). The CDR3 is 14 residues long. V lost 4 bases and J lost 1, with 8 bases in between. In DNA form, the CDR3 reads TGTGCCAGCAGTTCGCAGATAAGCAATCAGCCCCAGCATTTT. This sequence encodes CASSSQISNQPQHF.

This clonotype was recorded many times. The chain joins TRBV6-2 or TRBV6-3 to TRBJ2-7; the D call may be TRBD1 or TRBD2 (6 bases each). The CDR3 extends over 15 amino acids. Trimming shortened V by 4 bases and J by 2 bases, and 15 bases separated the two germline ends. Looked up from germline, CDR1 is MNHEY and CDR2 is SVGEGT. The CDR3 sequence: CASSSSGGGTYEQYF. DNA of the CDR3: TGTGCCAGCAGTTCCAGCGGAGGGGGGACCTACGAGCAGTACTTC.

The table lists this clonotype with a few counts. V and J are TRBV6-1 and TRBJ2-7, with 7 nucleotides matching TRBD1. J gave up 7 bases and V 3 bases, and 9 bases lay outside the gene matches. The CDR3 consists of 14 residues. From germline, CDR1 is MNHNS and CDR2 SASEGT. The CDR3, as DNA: TGTGCCAGCAGTGATAACAGGGGTCGAACGGAGCAGTACTTC. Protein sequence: CASSDNRGRTEQYF.

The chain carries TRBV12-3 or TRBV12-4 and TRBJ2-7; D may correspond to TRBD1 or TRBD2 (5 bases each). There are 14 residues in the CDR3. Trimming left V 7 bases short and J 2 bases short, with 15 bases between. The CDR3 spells CASTQTADTYEQYF. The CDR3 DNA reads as TGTGCCAGCACTCAGACAGCGGACACCTACGAGCAGTACTTC.

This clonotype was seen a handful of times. CDR3 DNA sequence: TGTGCCAGCAGCTTAGGCGGGACATATCTCTACAATGAGCAGTTCTTC. The encoded protein is CASSLGGTYLYNEQFF. The J gene is TRBJ2-1, the V gene TRBV11-2; D is tentatively TRBD1 or TRBD2 (6 bases each). Trimming took off 1 base at V and 3 bases at J, with 13 bases between the two ends. CDR1 and CDR2 (germline): SGHAT, FQNNGV. The CDR3 has 16 residues.

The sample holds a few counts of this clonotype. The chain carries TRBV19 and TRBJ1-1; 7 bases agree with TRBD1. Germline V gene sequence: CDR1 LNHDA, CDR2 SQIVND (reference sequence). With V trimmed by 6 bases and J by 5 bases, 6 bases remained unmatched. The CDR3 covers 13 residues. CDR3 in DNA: TGTGCCAGTAGCCAACCCAGGGGGACTGAAGCTTTCTTT. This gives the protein CASSQPRGTEAFF.

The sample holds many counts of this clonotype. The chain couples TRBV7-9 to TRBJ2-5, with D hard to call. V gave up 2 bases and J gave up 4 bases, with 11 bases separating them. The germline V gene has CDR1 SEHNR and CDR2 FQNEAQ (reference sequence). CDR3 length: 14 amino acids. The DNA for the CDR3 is TGTGCCAGCAGCTTAATGGATGGGCGAGAGACCCAGTACTTC. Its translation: CASSLMDGRETQYF.

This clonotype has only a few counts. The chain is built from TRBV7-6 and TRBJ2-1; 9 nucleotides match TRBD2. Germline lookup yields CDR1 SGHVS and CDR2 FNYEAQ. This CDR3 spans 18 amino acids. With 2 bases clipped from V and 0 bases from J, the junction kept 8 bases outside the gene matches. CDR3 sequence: CASSLLGSGGSSYNEQFF. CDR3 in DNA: TGTGCCAGCAGCTTATTGGGTAGCGGGGGAAGCTCCTACAATGAGCAGTTCTTC. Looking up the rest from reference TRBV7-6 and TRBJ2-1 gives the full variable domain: GAGVSQSPRYKVTKRGQDVALRCDPISGHVSLYWYRQALGQGPEFLTYFNYEAQQDKSGLPNDRFSAERPEGSISTLTIQRTEQRDSAMYRCASSLLGSGGSSYNEQFFGPGTRLTVL.

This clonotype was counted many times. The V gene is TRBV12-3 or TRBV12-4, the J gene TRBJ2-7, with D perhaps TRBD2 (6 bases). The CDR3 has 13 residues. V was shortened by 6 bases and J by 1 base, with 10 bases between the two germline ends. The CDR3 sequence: CASRGDWSYEQYF. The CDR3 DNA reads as TGTGCCAGCAGGGGGGACTGGTCCTACGAGCAGTACTTC.

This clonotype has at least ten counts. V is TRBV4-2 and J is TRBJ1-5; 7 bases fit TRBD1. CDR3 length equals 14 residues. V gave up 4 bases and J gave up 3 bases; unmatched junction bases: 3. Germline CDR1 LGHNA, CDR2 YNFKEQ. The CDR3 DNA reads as TGTGCCAGCAGCCGGCAGGGGGACAATCAGCCCCAGCATTTT. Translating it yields CASSRQGDNQPQHF.

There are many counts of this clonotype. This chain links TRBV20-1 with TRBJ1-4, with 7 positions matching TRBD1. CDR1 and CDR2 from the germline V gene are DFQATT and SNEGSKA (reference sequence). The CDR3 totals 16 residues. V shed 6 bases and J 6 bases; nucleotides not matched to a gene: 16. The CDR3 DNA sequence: TGCAGTGCAAAGGGGGCCCAGGGTGTCCGCGATGAAAAACTGTTTTTT. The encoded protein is CSAKGAQGVRDEKLFF.

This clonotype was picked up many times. This chain's CDR3 is CASSPTGALRGYTF. In DNA form, the CDR3 reads TGTGCCAGCAGCCCGACCGGGGCCCTGAGAGGCTACACCTTC. This chain connects TRBV12-3 or TRBV12-4 to TRBJ1-2, with D possibly TRBD1 on 5 matching bases. The CDR3 sequence is 14 residues long. Trimming removed 6 bases at V and 8 bases at J, with 19 bases between.

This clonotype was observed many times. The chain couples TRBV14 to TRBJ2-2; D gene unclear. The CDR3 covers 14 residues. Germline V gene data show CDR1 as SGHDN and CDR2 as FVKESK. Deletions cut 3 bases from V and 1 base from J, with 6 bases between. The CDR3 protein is CASSQSLNTGELFF. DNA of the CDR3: TGTGCCAGCAGCCAGTCTCTGAACACCGGGGAGCTGTTTTTT.

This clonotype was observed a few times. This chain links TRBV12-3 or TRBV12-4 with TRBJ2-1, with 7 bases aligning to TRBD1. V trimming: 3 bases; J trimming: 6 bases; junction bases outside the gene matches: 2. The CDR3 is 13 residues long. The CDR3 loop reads CASSFGDSNEQFF. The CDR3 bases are TGTGCCAGCAGTTTTGGGGACAGCAATGAGCAGTTCTTC.

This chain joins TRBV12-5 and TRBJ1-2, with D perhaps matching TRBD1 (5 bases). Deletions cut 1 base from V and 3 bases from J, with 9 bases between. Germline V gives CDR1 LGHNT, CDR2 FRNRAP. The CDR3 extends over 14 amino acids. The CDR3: CASGLGPGHYGYTF. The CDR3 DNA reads TGTGCTAGTGGTTTGGGGCCGGGGCACTATGGCTACACCTTC.

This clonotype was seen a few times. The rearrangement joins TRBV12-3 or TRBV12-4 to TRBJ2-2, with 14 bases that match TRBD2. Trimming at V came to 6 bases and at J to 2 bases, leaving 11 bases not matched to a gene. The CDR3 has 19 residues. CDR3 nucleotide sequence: TGTGCCAGCAGCCTTCTCCCGGGACTAGCGGGGGTTAACACCGGGGAGCTGTTTTTT. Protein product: CASSLLPGLAGVNTGELFF.

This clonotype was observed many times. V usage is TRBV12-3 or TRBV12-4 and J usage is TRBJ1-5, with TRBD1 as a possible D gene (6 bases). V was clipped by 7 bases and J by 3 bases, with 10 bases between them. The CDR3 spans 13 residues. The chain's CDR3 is CASTTGTNQPQHF. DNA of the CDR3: TGTGCCAGCACGACAGGTACCAATCAGCCCCAGCATTTT.

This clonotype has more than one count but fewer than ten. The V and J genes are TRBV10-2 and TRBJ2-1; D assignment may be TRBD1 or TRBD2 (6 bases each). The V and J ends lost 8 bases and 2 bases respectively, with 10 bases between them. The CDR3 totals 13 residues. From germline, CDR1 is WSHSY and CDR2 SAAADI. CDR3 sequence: CASFRGAYNEQFF. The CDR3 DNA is TGCGCCAGCTTTAGGGGGGCCTACAATGAGCAGTTCTTC.